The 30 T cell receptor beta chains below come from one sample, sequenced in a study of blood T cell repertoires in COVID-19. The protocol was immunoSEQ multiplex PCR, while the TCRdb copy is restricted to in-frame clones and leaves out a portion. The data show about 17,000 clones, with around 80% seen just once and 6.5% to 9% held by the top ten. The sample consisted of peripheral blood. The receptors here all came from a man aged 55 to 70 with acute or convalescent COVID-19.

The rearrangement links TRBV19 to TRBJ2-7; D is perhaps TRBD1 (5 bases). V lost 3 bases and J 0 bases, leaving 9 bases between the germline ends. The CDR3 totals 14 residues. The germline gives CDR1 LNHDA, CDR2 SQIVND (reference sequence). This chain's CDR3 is CASSMAGASYEQYF. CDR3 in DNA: TGTGCCAGTAGTATGGCTGGGGCCTCCTACGAGCAGTACTTC.

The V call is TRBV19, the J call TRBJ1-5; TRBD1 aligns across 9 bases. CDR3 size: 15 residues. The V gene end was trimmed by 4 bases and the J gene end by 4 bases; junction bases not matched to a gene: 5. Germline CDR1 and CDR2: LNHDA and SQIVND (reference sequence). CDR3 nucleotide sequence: TGTGCCAGTAGTACATGGGGACAGGGTAATCAGCCCCAGCATTTT. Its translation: CASSTWGQGNQPQHF. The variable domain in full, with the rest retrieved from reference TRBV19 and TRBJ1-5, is DGGITQSPKYLFRKEGQNVTLSCEQNLNHDAMYWYRQDPGQGLRLIYYSQIVNDFQKGDIAEGYSVSREKKESFPLTVTSAQKNPTAFYLCASSTWGQGNQPQHFGDGTRLSIL.

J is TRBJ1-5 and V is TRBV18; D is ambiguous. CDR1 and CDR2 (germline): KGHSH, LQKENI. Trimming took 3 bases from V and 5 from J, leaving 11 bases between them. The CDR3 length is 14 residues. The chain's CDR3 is CASSPSGEYQPQHF. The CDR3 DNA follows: TGTGCCAGCTCACCTTCTGGGGAGTATCAGCCCCAGCATTTT.

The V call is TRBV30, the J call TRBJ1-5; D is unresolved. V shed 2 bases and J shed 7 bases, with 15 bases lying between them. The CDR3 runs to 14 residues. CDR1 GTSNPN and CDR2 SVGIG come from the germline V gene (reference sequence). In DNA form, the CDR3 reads TGTGCCTGGAGTAAAGGATCAGGTTCCCAGCCCCAGCATTTT. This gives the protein CAWSKGSGSQPQHF.

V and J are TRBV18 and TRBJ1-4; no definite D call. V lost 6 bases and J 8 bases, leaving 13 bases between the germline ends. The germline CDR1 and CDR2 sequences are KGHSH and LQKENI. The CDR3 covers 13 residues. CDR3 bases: TGTGCCAGCTCCCGTCGAGAGGAAGAAAAACTGTTTTTT. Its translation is CASSRREEEKLFF.

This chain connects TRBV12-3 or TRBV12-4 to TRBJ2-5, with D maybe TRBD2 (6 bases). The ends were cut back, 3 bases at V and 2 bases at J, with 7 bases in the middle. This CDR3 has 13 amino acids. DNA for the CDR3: TGTGCCAGCAGTTTTGGGGGGCAAGAGACCCAGTACTTC. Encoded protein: CASSFGGQETQYF.

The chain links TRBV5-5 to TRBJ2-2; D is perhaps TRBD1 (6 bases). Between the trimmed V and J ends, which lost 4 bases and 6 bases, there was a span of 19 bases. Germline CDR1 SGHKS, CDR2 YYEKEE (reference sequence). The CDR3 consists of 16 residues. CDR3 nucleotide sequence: TGTGCCAGCAGCATATTAACAGGGCTGAGCTCCGGGGAGCTGTTTTTT. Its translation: CASSILTGLSSGELFF.

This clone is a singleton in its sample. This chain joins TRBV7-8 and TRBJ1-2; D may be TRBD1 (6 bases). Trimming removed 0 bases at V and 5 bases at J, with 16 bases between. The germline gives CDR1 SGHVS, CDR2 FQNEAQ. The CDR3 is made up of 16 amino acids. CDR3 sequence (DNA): TGTGCCAGCAGCTTAGCGTTAACAGGGAAGAGTTATGGCTACACCTTC. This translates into CASSLALTGKSYGYTF.

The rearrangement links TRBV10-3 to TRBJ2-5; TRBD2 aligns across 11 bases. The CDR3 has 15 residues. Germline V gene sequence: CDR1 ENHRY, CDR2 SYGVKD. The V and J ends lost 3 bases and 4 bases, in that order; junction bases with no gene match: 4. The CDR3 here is CAISDITSGGETQYF. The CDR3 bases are TGTGCCATCAGTGATATAACTAGCGGGGGAGAGACCCAGTACTTC.

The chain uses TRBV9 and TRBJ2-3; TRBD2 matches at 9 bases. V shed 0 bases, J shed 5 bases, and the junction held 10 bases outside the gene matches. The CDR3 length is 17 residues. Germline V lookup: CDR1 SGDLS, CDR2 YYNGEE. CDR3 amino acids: CASSVGAASGVQDTQYF. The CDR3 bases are TGTGCCAGCAGCGTAGGAGCGGCTAGCGGGGTACAAGATACGCAGTATTTT. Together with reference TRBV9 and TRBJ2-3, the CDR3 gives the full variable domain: DSGVTQTPKHLITATGQRVTLRCSPRSGDLSVYWYQQSLDQGLQFLIQYYNGEERAKGNILERFSAQQFPDLHSELNLSSLELGDSALYFCASSVGAASGVQDTQYFGPGTRLTVL.

CDR3 residues: CASTSSTNTGELFF. CDR3 nucleotide sequence: TGTGCCAGCACCAGTAGCACGAACACCGGGGAGCTGTTTTTT. The gene calls are TRBV9 and TRBJ2-2; no reliable D call. The V end was cut by 6 bases, the J end by 0 bases, with 9 bases between. CDR1 SGDLS and CDR2 YYNGEE come from the germline V gene. This CDR3 is built from 14 residues.

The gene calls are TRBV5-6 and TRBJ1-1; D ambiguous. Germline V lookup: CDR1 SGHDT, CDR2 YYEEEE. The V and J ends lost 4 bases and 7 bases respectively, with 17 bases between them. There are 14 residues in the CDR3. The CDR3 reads CASSPLGASSEAFF. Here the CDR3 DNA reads TGTGCCAGCAGCCCATTGGGCGCTAGCAGTGAAGCTTTCTTT.

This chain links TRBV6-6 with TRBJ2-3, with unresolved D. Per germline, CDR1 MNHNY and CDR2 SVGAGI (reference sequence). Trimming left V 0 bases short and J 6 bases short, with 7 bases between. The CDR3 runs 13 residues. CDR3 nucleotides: TGTGCCAGCAGTTACTCGAACGGGGATACGCAGTATTTT. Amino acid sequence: CASSYSNGDTQYF.

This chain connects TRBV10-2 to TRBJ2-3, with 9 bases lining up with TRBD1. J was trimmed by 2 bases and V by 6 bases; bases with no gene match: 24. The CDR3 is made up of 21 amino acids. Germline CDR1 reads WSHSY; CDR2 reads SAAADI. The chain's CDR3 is CASRKQPGQGNVKLLTDTQYF. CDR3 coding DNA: TGCGCCAGCAGGAAACAACCGGGACAGGGTAATGTTAAATTACTCACAGATACGCAGTATTTT.

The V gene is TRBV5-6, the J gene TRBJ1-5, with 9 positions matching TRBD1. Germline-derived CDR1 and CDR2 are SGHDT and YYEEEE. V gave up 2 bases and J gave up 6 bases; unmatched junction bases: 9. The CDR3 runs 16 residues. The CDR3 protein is CASSFYTGGDSQPQHF. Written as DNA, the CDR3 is TGTGCCAGCAGCTTTTATACAGGGGGCGACTCTCAGCCCCAGCATTTT.

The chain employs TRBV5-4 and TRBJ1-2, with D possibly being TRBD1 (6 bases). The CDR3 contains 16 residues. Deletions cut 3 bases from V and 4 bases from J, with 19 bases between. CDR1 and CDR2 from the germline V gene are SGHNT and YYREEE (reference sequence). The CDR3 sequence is CASSWGLQGPTYGYTF. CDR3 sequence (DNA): TGTGCCAGCAGCTGGGGGCTTCAGGGCCCGACCTATGGCTACACCTTC.

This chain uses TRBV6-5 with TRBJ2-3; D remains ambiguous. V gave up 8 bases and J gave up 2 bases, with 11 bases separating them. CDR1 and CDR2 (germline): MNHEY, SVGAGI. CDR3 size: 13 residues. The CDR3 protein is CASRLSFTDTQYF. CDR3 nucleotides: TGTGCCAGCCGTCTCTCGTTCACAGATACGCAGTATTTT.

The CDR3 here is CASSLIAGGYTF. CDR3 bases: TGTGCCAGCAGCTTGATCGCAGGCGGCTACACCTTC. The chain employs TRBV5-5 and TRBJ1-2; D is ambiguous. V lost 1 base, J lost 8 bases, and 9 bases lay in between. Germline V lookup: CDR1 SGHKS, CDR2 YYEKEE (reference sequence). The length of the CDR3 is 12 residues.

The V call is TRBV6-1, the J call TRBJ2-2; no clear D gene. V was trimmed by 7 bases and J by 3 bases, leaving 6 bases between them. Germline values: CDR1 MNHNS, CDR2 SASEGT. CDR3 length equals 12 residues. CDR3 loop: CASIADTGELFF. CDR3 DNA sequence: TGTGCCAGCATCGCGGACACCGGGGAGCTGTTTTTT.

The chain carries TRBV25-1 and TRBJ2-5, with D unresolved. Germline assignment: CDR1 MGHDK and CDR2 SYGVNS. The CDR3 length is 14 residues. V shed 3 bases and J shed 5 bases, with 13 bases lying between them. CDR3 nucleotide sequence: TGTGCCAGCAGTGACCCGACTGAGACCGAGACCCAGTACTTC. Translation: CASSDPTETETQYF. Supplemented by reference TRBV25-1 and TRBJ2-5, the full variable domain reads EADIYQTPRYLVIGTGKKITLECSQTMGHDKMYWYQQDPGMELHLIHYSYGVNSTEKGDLSSESTVSRIRTEHFPLTLESARPSHTSQYLCASSDPTETETQYFGPGTRLLVL.

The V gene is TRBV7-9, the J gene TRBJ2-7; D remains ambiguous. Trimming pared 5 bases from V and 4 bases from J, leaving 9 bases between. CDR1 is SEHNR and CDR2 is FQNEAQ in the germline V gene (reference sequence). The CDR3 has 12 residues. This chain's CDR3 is CASSVLPYEQYF. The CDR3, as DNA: TGTGCCAGCAGCGTACTACCATACGAGCAGTACTTC.

The CDR3 protein is CAWSRKTNPYGYTF. DNA for the CDR3: TGTGCCTGGAGTAGGAAGACTAACCCCTATGGCTACACCTTC. The chain uses TRBV30 and TRBJ1-2; D call uncertain. Germline V lookup: CDR1 GTSNPN, CDR2 SVGIG (reference sequence). CDR3 length equals 14 residues. Trimming left V 2 bases short and J 4 bases short, with 14 bases between.

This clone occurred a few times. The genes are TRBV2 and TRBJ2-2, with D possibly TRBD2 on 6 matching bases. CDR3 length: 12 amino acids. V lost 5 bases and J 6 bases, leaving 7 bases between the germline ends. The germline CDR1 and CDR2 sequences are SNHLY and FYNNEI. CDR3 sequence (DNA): TGTGCCAGCAGTTGGGGGGCCGGGGAGCTGTTTTTT. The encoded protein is CASSWGAGELFF.

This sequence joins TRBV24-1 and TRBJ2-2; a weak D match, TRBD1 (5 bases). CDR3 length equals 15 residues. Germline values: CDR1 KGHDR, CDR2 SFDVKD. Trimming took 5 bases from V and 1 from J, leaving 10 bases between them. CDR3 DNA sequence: TGTGCCACCAGTGCTCTAAGGGGGAACACCGGGGAGCTGTTTTTT. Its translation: CATSALRGNTGELFF.

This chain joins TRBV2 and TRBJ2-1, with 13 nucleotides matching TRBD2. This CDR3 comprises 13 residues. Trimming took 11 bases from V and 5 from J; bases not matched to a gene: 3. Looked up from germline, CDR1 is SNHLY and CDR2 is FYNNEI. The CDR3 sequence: CAGGLAGDNEQFF. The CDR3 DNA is TGTGCCGGCGGACTAGCGGGGGACAATGAGCAGTTCTTC.

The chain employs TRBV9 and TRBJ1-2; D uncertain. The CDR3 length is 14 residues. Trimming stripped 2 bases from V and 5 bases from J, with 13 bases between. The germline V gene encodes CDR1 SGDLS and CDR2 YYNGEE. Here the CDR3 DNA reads TGTGCCAGCAGCGTCCCCGGCGGGCTGTATGGCTACACCTTC. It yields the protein CASSVPGGLYGYTF.

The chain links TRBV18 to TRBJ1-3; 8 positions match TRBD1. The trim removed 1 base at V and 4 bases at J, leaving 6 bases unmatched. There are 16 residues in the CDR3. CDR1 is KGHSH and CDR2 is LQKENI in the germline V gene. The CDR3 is CASSPRTGTSGNTIYF. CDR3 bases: TGTGCCAGCTCACCACGGACAGGGACTAGCGGAAACACCATATATTTT. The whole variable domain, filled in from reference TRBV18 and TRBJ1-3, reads NAGVMQNPRHLVRRRGQEARLRCSPMKGHSHVYWYRQLPEEGLKFMVYLQKENIIDESGMPKERFSAEFPKEGPSILRIQQVVRGDSAAYFCASSPRTGTSGNTIYFGEGSWLTVV.

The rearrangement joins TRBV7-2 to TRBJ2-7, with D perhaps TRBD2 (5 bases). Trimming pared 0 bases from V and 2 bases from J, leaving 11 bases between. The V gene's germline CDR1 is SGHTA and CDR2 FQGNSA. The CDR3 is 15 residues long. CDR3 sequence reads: CASSLAAAATYEQYF. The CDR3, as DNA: TGTGCCAGCAGCTTAGCAGCGGCAGCGACCTACGAGCAGTACTTC.

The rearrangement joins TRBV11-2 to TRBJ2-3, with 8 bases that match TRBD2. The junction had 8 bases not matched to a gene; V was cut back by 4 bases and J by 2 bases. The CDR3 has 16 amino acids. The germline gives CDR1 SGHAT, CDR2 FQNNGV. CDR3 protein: CASSYLTSGITDTQYF. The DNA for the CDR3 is TGTGCCAGCAGCTACCTTACTAGCGGAATCACAGATACGCAGTATTTT.

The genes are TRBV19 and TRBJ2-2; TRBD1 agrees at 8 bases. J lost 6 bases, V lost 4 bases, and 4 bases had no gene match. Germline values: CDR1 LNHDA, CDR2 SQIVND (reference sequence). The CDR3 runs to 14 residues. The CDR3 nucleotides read TGTGCCAGTAGTACTTACAGGGGGGCCGGGGAGCTGTTTTTT. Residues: CASSTYRGAGELFF.